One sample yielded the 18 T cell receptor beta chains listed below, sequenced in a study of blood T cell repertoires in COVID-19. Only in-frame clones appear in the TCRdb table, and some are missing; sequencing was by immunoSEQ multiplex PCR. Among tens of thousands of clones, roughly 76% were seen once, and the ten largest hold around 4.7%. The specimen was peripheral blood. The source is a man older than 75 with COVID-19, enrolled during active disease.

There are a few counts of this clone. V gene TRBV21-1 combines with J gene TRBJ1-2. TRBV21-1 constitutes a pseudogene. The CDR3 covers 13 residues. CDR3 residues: CASPPPVPPGYTF. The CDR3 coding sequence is TGTGCCAGCCCTCCGCCGGTCCCGCCGGGCTACACCTTC.

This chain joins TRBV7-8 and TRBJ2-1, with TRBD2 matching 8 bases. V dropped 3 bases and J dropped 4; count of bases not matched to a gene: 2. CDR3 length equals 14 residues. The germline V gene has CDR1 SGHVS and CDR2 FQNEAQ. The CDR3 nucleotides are TGTGCCAGCAGCTTGACTAGCGTTTACAATGAGCAGTTCTTC. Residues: CASSLTSVYNEQFF.

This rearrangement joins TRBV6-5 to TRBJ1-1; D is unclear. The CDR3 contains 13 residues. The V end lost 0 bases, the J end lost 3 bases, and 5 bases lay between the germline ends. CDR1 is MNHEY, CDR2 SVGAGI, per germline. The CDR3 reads CASSYSPDTEAFF. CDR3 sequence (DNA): TGTGCCAGCAGTTACTCTCCGGACACTGAAGCTTTCTTT.

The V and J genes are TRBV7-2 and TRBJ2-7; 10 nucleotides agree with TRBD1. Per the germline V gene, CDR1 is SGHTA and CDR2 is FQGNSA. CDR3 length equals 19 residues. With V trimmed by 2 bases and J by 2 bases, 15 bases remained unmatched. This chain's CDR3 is CASSLFGDRGRSVPYEQYF. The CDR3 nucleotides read TGTGCCAGCAGCTTATTCGGGGACAGGGGAAGGTCGGTTCCCTACGAGCAGTACTTC.

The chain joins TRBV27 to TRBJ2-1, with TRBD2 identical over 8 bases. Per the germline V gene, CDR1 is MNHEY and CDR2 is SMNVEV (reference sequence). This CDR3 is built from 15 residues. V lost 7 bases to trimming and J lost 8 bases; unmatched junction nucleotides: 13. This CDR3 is CASTPLGGTSDEQFF. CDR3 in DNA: TGTGCCAGCACACCCCTCGGGGGGACTAGTGATGAGCAGTTCTTC.

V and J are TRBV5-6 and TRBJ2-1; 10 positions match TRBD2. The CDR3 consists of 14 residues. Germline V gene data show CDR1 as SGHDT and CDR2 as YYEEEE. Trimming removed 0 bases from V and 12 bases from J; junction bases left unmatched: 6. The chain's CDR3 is CASSLERLAGGQFF. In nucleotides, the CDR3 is TGTGCCAGCAGCTTGGAACGGTTAGCGGGGGGGCAGTTCTTC. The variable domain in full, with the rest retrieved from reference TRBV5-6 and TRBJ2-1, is DAGVTQSPTHLIKTRGQQVTLRCSPKSGHDTVSWYQQALGQGPQFIFQYYEEEERQRGNFPDRFSGHQFPNYSSELNVNALLLGDSALYLCASSLERLAGGQFFGPGTRLTVL.

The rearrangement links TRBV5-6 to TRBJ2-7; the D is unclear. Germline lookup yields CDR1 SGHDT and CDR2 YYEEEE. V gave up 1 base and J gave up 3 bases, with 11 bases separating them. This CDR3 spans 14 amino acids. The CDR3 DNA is TGTGCCAGCAGCTTGCCAGGATTAGGCTACGAGCAGTACTTC. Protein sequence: CASSLPGLGYEQYF.

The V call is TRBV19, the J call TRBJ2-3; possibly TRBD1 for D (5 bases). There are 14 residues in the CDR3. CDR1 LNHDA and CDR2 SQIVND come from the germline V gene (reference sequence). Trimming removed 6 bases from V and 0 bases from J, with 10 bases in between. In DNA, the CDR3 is TGTGCCAGTAGGACCGACAGAAGCACAGATACGCAGTATTTT. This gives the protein CASRTDRSTDTQYF.

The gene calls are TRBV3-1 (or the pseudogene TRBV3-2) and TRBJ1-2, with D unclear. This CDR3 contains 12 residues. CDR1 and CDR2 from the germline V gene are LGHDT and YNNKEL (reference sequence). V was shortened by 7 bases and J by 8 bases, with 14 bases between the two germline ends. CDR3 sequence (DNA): TGTGCCAGCATATCGGGGAGCGGGGGCTACACCTTC. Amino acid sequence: CASISGSGGYTF.

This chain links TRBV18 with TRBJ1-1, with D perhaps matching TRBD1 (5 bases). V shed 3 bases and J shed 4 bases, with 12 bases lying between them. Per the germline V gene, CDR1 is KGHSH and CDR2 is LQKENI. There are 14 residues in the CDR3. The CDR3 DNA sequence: TGTGCCAGCTCACCGGGCCAGGGAATCACTGAAGCTTTCTTT. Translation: CASSPGQGITEAFF.

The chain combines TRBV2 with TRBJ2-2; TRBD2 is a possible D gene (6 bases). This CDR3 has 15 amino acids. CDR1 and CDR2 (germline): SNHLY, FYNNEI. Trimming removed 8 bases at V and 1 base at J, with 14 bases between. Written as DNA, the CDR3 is TGTGCCAGCTCGGGTGGAGGGTTGAACACCGGGGAGCTGTTTTTT. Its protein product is CASSGGGLNTGELFF.

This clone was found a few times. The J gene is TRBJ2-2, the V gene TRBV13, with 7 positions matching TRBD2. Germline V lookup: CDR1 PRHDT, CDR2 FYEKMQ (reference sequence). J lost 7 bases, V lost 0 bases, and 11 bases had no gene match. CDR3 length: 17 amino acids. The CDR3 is CASSLGRLAGLFGELFF. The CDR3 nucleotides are TGTGCCAGCAGCTTAGGCCGGTTAGCGGGTTTGTTCGGGGAGCTGTTTTTT.

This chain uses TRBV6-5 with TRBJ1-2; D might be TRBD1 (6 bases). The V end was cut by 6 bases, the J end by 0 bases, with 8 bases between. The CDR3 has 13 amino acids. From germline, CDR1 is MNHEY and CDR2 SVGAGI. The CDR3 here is CASSRQANYGYTF. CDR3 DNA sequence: TGTGCCAGCAGCCGACAGGCTAACTATGGCTACACCTTC.

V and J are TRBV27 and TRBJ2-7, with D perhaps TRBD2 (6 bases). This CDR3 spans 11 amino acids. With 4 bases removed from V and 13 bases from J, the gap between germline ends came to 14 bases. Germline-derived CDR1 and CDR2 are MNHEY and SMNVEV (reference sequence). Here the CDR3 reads CASSYGGSNYF. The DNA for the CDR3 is TGTGCCAGCAGTTATGGGGGGAGTAACTACTTC.

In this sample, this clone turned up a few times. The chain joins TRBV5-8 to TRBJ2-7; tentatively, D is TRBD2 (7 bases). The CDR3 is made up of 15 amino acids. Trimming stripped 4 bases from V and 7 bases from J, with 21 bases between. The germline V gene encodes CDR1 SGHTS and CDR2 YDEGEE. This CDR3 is CASSVEPRGTTEQYF. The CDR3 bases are TGTGCCAGCAGCGTTGAGCCGAGGGGGACTACTGAGCAGTACTTC.

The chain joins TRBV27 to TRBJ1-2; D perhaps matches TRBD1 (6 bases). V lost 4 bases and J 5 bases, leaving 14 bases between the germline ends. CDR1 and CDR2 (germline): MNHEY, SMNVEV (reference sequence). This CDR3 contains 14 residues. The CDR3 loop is CASSSTGMRYGYTF. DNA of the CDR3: TGTGCCAGCAGTTCCACAGGGATGCGGTATGGCTACACCTTC.

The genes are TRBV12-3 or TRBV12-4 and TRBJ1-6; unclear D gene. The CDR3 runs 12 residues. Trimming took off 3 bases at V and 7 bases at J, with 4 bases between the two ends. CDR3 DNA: TGTGCCAGCAGTTTTACAAATTCACCCCTCCACTTT. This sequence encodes CASSFTNSPLHF.

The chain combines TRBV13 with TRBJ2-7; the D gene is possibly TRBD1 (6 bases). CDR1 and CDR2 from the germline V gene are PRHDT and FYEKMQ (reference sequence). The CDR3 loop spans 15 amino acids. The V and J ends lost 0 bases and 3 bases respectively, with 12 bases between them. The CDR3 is CASSLGGDTGYEQYF. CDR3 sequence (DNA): TGTGCCAGCAGCTTAGGCGGGGACACAGGCTACGAGCAGTACTTC.